Described below is a single TCR beta chain sequence and its context. What it recognizes is unknown. This sample was included in a study of identical twins. Study-wide findings and caveats: In cord blood, abundant beta clonotypes had fewer insertions; memory showed no trend.

The CDR3 has 15 residues. Germline CDR1 and CDR2: KGHSH and LQKENI. V was cut by 3 bases and J by 2 bases, with 10 bases left in between. TCRdb re-analysed the 5' RACE reads in MiXCR, keeping a single row per CDR3 protein. This repertoire shows some 560,000 distinct CDR3 sequences, approximately 9.6% found once; its top ten account for roughly 3%. The sample was also linked to a second study, of yellow fever vaccine responses in identical twins. That report notes: Reports say the vaccine T cell response in twins looked partly convergent and partly personalized.

The chain couples TRBV18 to TRBJ2-2, with TRBD2 as a possible D gene (5 bases). Sequencing was performed on PBMCs. This receptor was taken from a woman aged 18 to 35 in good health. CDR3 loop: CASSPGLGNTGELFF. CDR3 nucleotide sequence: TGTGCCAGCTCACCTGGACTGGGCAACACCGGGGAGCTGTTTTTT.